The 29 T cell receptor beta chains below were found in one sample sequenced in a study of T-cell reconstitution after alpha-beta-depleted transplantation in children. Unique molecular identifiers were built into the TCRbeta library. One entry per CDR3 protein, called by TCRdb with MiXCR from the PCR reads. The sample gives 610,000 or so distinct CDR3 sequences, over 20% of which show up once; under 45% is in the top ten. This material consisted of PBMCs, taken before TCRalphabeta/CD19-depleted stem cell transplant. The receptors stem from a boy in the first two years of life with Wiskott-Aldrich syndrome, due to receive a stem cell transplant.

This chain joins TRBV20-1 and TRBJ1-2, with D perhaps matching TRBD1 (6 bases). Germline V gene sequence: CDR1 DFQATT, CDR2 SNEGSKA (reference sequence). V was clipped by 6 bases and J by 6 bases, with 14 bases between them. This CDR3 is 12 amino acids long. The CDR3 bases are TGCAGTGCCCTCCGGGACACAGATGGCTACACCTTC. It yields the protein CSALRDTDGYTF.

This clonotype was counted many times. This chain uses TRBV11-2 with TRBJ2-7; 10 bases are shared with TRBD2. The CDR3 has 14 amino acids. The trim removed 5 bases at V and 3 bases at J, leaving 4 bases unmatched. The V gene's germline CDR1 is SGHAT and CDR2 FQNNGV. This CDR3 reads CASSPGTSDYEQYF. CDR3 bases: TGTGCCAGCAGCCCCGGGACTAGCGACTACGAGCAGTACTTC.

This clonotype appeared a few times. The rearrangement links TRBV28 to TRBJ2-7; tentatively, D is TRBD1 or TRBD2 (6 bases each). Trimming removed 8 bases at V and 5 bases at J, with 22 bases between. This CDR3 is 15 amino acids long. The germline CDR1 and CDR2 sequences are MDHEN and SYDVKM. The CDR3 sequence is CASGEQGSSSDEQYF. CDR3 DNA sequence: TGTGCCAGCGGAGAACAGGGAAGTTCTAGCGACGAGCAGTACTTC.

J is TRBJ1-1 and V is TRBV15; 9 bases agree with TRBD1. The CDR3 loop spans 15 amino acids. The V segment lost 1 base and the J segment 10 bases; nucleotides outside the gene matches: 10. Germline CDR1 and CDR2: LNHNV and YYDKDF (reference sequence). CDR3 residues: CATSRGVGQGGIAFF. CDR3 sequence (DNA): TGTGCCACCAGCAGAGGAGTGGGACAGGGAGGAATAGCTTTCTTT.

The chain uses TRBV7-2 and TRBJ2-1, with a tentative D call TRBD2 (6 bases). The ends were cut back, 3 bases at V and 9 bases at J, with 15 bases in the middle. There are 14 residues in the CDR3. Germline V gene data show CDR1 as SGHTA and CDR2 as FQGNSA. CDR3 amino acids: CASSFDLRRGEQFF. The CDR3 nucleotides are TGTGCCAGCAGCTTTGACCTCCGGCGGGGTGAGCAGTTCTTC.

The chain links TRBV20-1 to TRBJ1-5; 9 nucleotides line up with TRBD1. V lost 2 bases and J lost 4; bases outside the gene matches: 3. The CDR3 has 14 amino acids. Germline CDR1 is DFQATT and CDR2 is SNEGSKA (reference sequence). CDR3 loop: CSARRDRANQPQHF. For the CDR3, the DNA is TGCAGTGCTAGACGGGACAGGGCTAATCAGCCCCAGCATTTT.

The gene calls are TRBV5-1 and TRBJ2-1; no clear D gene. Trimming pared 1 base from V and 9 bases from J, leaving 8 bases between. Germline V gene data show CDR1 as SGHRS and CDR2 as YFSETQ. The CDR3 runs to 12 residues. CDR3 residues: CASSLPLSEQFF. The CDR3 nucleotides read TGCGCCAGCAGCTTGCCCCTGAGTGAGCAGTTCTTC.

This clonotype was detected only a few times. The chain couples TRBV6-5 to TRBJ2-4; 8 bases agree with TRBD2. CDR1 and CDR2 from the germline V gene are MNHEY and SVGAGI. CDR3 length: 15 amino acids. V lost 0 bases and J lost 8; bases outside the gene matches: 6. The CDR3 sequence: CASSYSPGGADIQYF. CDR3 sequence (DNA): TGTGCCAGCAGTTACTCCCCGGGAGGGGCGGACATTCAGTACTTC.

The chain recombines TRBV6-2 or TRBV6-3 with TRBJ2-7; a possible D gene is TRBD2 (5 bases). CDR3 length: 12 residues. CDR1 and CDR2 (germline): MNHEY, SVGEGT. The V gene lost 5 bases and the J gene lost 5 bases, with 10 bases spanning the gap. The CDR3 reads CASSDYWDEQYF. In nucleotides, the CDR3 is TGTGCCAGCAGTGACTATTGGGACGAGCAGTACTTC.

A few counts support this clonotype. The chain joins TRBV6-1 to TRBJ2-1; 7 bases align to TRBD2. The CDR3 covers 14 residues. Per germline, CDR1 MNHNS and CDR2 SASEGT. With V trimmed by 4 bases and J by 6 bases, 6 bases remained unmatched. In DNA form, the CDR3 reads TGTGCCAGCAGTGCCAGACTAGCCCCCAATGAGCAGTTCTTC. Its protein is CASSARLAPNEQFF.

The chain is built from TRBV7-2 and TRBJ2-5, with a weak D call TRBD2 (6 bases). CDR1 is SGHTA and CDR2 is FQGNSA in the germline V gene. The ends were cut back, 0 bases at V and 14 bases at J, with 13 bases in the middle. The CDR3 length is 12 residues. CDR3 sequence reads: CASSLAAGYYYF. The CDR3 nucleotides read TGTGCCAGCAGCTTAGCAGCGGGTTATTACTACTTC.

The V gene is TRBV5-4, the J gene TRBJ2-5; D is ambiguous. Germline CDR1 SGHNT, CDR2 YYREEE (reference sequence). The CDR3 totals 12 residues. Trimming shortened V by 3 bases and J by 4 bases, and 7 bases separated the two germline ends. The CDR3: CASSSVPETQYF. The DNA for the CDR3 is TGTGCCAGCAGCTCGGTTCCAGAGACCCAGTACTTC.

The rearrangement joins TRBV6-5 to TRBJ2-6; 8 bases are a match to TRBD1. This CDR3 has 19 residues. CDR1 and CDR2 from the germline V gene are MNHEY and SVGAGI. V shed 4 bases and J 4 bases; nucleotides not matched to a gene: 15. CDR3 DNA: TGTGCCAGCAGTTCTCTCGGGACAGGTCCACCGTCCGGGGCCAACGTCCTGACTTTC. Translated: CASSSLGTGPPSGANVLTF.

In this sample, this clonotype turned up a few times. This rearrangement joins TRBV10-3 to TRBJ1-1, with 7 bases identical to TRBD1. The CDR3 is made up of 14 amino acids. Trimming at V came to 4 bases and at J to 1 base, leaving 3 bases not matched to a gene. Per the germline V gene, CDR1 is ENHRY and CDR2 is SYGVKD. CDR3 loop: CAISVQGENTEAFF. The CDR3 bases are TGTGCCATCAGTGTTCAGGGGGAGAACACTGAAGCTTTCTTT.

The chain recombines TRBV20-1 with TRBJ1-5; unclear D gene. Per germline, CDR1 DFQATT and CDR2 SNEGSKA (reference sequence). The CDR3 contains 13 residues. Trimming removed 5 bases at V and 4 bases at J, with 12 bases between. CDR3 sequence (DNA): TGCAGTGCTTCTATTGACCCGAATCAGCCCCAGCATTTT. It translates to CSASIDPNQPQHF.

This clonotype was seen once. The J gene is TRBJ1-2, the V gene TRBV30; 8 bases fit TRBD1. This CDR3 region has 14 residues. Germline CDR1 reads GTSNPN; CDR2 reads SVGIG (reference sequence). V trimming: 2 bases; J trimming: 4 bases; junction bases outside the gene matches: 6. CDR3 in amino acids: CAWSSHRGAYGYTF. The DNA of the CDR3 is TGTGCCTGGAGTTCCCACAGGGGGGCCTATGGCTACACCTTC.

This chain joins TRBV3-1 and TRBJ1-2; D unclear. V lost 0 bases and J 7 bases, leaving 9 bases between the germline ends. The CDR3 has 13 amino acids. Per the germline V gene, CDR1 is LGHDT and CDR2 is YNNKEL (reference sequence). The CDR3 protein is CASSQDLGRGYTF. In DNA, the CDR3 is TGTGCCAGCAGCCAAGATCTCGGCCGTGGCTACACCTTC.

The CDR3 region has the DNA TGCAGTGCTAGAAACCCGGGACAGGGAGGGAGCACTGAAGCTTTCTTT. Encoded protein: CSARNPGQGGSTEAFF. The chain has TRBV20-1 and TRBJ1-1, with TRBD1 identical over 9 bases. The V segment lost 2 bases and the J segment 4 bases; nucleotides outside the gene matches: 11. Germline loops: CDR1 DFQATT, CDR2 SNEGSKA (reference sequence). The CDR3 is 16 residues long.

This clonotype was counted a few times. The J gene is TRBJ1-6, the V gene TRBV10-2; no clear D. Germline lookup yields CDR1 WSHSY and CDR2 SAAADI. This CDR3 has 11 residues. V lost 3 bases and J 6 bases, leaving 0 bases between the germline ends. CDR3 sequence: CASSDNSPLHF. The DNA for the CDR3 is TGCGCCAGCAGTGATAATTCACCCCTCCACTTT.

The chain has TRBV27 and TRBJ2-5; no clear D. V was pared by 0 bases and J by 9 bases, with 20 bases between. Germline CDR1 is MNHEY and CDR2 is SMNVEV (reference sequence). The CDR3 totals 16 residues. The CDR3 reads CASSLSWTRPQAAQYF. The CDR3 bases are TGTGCCAGCAGTTTATCGTGGACCAGGCCTCAGGCGGCCCAGTACTTC.

This chain joins TRBV5-1 and TRBJ2-7; 7 bases align to TRBD2. CDR1 is SGHRS and CDR2 is YFSETQ in the germline V gene. The trim removed 0 bases at V and 4 bases at J, leaving 7 bases unmatched. The CDR3 is 15 amino acids. The CDR3 sequence is CASSLASAGPYEQYF. CDR3 in DNA: TGCGCCAGCAGCTTGGCCTCAGCGGGACCGTACGAGCAGTACTTC.

The chain combines TRBV5-1 with TRBJ2-1; TRBD1 matches 9 bases. The CDR3 loop spans 15 amino acids. The V and J ends lost 3 bases and 9 bases, in that order; junction bases with no gene match: 10. In germline, CDR1 is SGHRS, CDR2 YFSETQ. CDR3 protein: CASSSRDRAVGEQFF. CDR3 sequence (DNA): TGCGCCAGCAGCTCCCGGGACAGGGCGGTAGGTGAGCAGTTCTTC.

The chain combines TRBV5-1 with TRBJ2-5, with a possible D match to TRBD1 (6 bases). CDR3 size: 17 residues. Deletions cut 4 bases from V and 0 bases from J, with 19 bases between. Germline CDR1 reads SGHRS; CDR2 reads YFSETQ. The CDR3 coding sequence is TGCGCCAGCAGCCCTTTACAGGGACGCATCCACCAAGAGACCCAGTACTTC. Translated, it gives CASSPLQGRIHQETQYF.

V and J are TRBV12-3 or TRBV12-4 and TRBJ2-2; D unresolved. The CDR3 is 12 amino acids. The ends were cut back, 8 bases at V and 0 bases at J, with 4 bases in the middle. The CDR3 spells CASDPNTGELFF. The CDR3 nucleotides are TGTGCCAGCGATCCGAACACCGGGGAGCTGTTTTTT.

This sequence joins TRBV5-5 and TRBJ1-2, with D perhaps matching TRBD1 (5 bases). The V end was cut by 4 bases, the J end by 3 bases, with 16 bases between. The CDR3 sequence is 15 residues long. CDR1 is SGHKS, CDR2 YYEKEE, per germline (reference sequence). As DNA, the CDR3 is TGTGCCAGCAGCGGCGGGACCCAGTCTCACTATGGCTACACCTTC. This gives the protein CASSGGTQSHYGYTF.

V gene TRBV4-1 combines with J gene TRBJ2-7; 10 bases match TRBD2. The V and J ends lost 1 base and 3 bases, in that order; junction bases with no gene match: 9. This CDR3 contains 17 residues. The germline gives CDR1 MGHRA, CDR2 YSYEKL. For the CDR3, the DNA is TGCGCCAGCAGCCAAGTTTTAGGACTAGCGGAGAACTACGAGCAGTACTTC. Protein sequence: CASSQVLGLAENYEQYF.

This clonotype was seen more than once but under ten times. The chain has TRBV2 and TRBJ1-1; the D is unclear. V lost 8 bases and J 1 base, leaving 5 bases between the germline ends. CDR1 and CDR2 from the germline V gene are SNHLY and FYNNEI. This CDR3 is 11 amino acids long. CDR3 loop: CASWQNTEAFF. The CDR3 coding sequence is TGTGCCAGCTGGCAGAACACTGAAGCTTTCTTT.

The chain joins TRBV20-1 to TRBJ2-3, with 12 bases identical to TRBD2. V dropped 5 bases and J dropped 2; count of bases not matched to a gene: 5. This CDR3 is 15 amino acids long. The germline V gene encodes CDR1 DFQATT and CDR2 SNEGSKA (reference sequence). CDR3 sequence (DNA): TGCAGTGCTCATCTAGCGGGAGGGTTCACAGATACGCAGTATTTT. Translation gives CSAHLAGGFTDTQYF.

The chain combines TRBV5-1 with TRBJ2-3; D possibly corresponds to TRBD1 (6 bases). The germline CDR1 and CDR2 sequences are SGHRS and YFSETQ. Trimming pared 3 bases from V and 0 bases from J, leaving 11 bases between. This CDR3 is built from 15 residues. The CDR3 bases are TGCGCCAGCAGCTCCGGGACACGTAGCACAGATACGCAGTATTTT. It is translated as CASSSGTRSTDTQYF.